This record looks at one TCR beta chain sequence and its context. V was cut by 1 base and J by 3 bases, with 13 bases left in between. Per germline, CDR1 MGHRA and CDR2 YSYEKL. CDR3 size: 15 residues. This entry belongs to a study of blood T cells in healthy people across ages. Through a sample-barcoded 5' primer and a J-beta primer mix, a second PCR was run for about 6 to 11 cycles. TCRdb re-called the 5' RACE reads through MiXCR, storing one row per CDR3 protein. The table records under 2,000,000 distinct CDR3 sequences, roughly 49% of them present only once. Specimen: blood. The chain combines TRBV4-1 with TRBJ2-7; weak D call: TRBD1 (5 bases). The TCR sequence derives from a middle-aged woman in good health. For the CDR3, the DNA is TGCGCCAGCAGCCAAGTACAGGCAAACCTCTACGAGCAGTACTTC. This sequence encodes CASSQVQANLYEQYF.